This T cell receptor beta chain was identified during a study of blood T cell repertoires in COVID-19. Overall study: COVID-19 samples, acute and convalescent, were from the United States, Italy and Spain. PBMCs, B-cell-depleted T cells, or T cells provided the cDNA or gDNA that made up the material.

Sequencing was performed with immunoSEQ multiplex PCR; in TCRdb, only in-frame clones are kept and a portion is missing. The sample contains 85,000 to 110,000 clones, 75% to 90% of which appear only once. The sequence derives from a human donor in a cohort sampled during active COVID-19. Material: peripheral blood.

CDR3 loop: CASSLELVTEAFF. CDR3 sequence (DNA): TGCGCCAGCAGCTTGGAACTTGTTACTGAAGCTTTCTTT. The genes are TRBV5-1 and TRBJ1-1; no clear D. Germline CDR1 reads SGHRS; CDR2 reads YFSETQ. V was trimmed by 0 bases and J by 5 bases, leaving 8 bases between them. This CDR3 comprises 13 residues.